Shown below are 21 T cell receptor beta chains from a single sample sequenced in a study of T cell responses to AZD1222 COVID-19 vaccine. The repertoire was sequenced with immunoSEQ multiplex PCR; TCRdb's copy has only in-frame clones and lacks some. The sample lists some 84,000 clones, 70% to 90% occurring once. Sample: peripheral blood, taken 28 days after the second AZD1222 dose. These receptors were collected from an adult who received the AZD1222 COVID-19 vaccine.

V usage is TRBV27 and J usage is TRBJ2-7; no reliable D call. There are 14 residues in the CDR3. V lost 6 bases to trimming and J lost 3 bases, with 15 bases between them. The germline gives CDR1 MNHEY, CDR2 SMNVEV (reference sequence). The CDR3 DNA sequence: TGTGCCAGCAGCCCAGAAGGGTATAACTACGAGCAGTACTTC. Translation gives CASSPEGYNYEQYF.

This chain joins TRBV9 and TRBJ1-2, with TRBD1 matching 7 bases. CDR3 length: 14 residues. From germline, CDR1 is SGDLS and CDR2 YYNGEE. J was trimmed by 7 bases and V by 3 bases; bases with no gene match: 9. CDR3 sequence (DNA): TGTGCCAGCAGCGCCCGACAGGGATTCTCTGGCTACACCTTC. Translated, it gives CASSARQGFSGYTF.

The table lists this clone with a few counts. The V and J genes are TRBV15 and TRBJ1-5, with a tentative D call TRBD1 (6 bases). Germline V lookup: CDR1 LNHNV, CDR2 YYDKDF (reference sequence). The CDR3 spans 14 residues. Trimming stripped 5 bases from V and 6 bases from J, with 14 bases between. Here the CDR3 reads CATSGGLPGQPQHF. DNA of the CDR3: TGTGCCACCAGCGGGGGGCTTCCCGGTCAGCCCCAGCATTTT.

The chain employs TRBV12-3 or TRBV12-4 and TRBJ1-2; D remains unclear. The CDR3 consists of 13 residues. V was shortened by 7 bases and J by 8 bases, with 17 bases between the two germline ends. CDR3 bases: TGTGCCAGCACTAACCAAGCCCGAAAGGGCTACACCTTC. It yields the protein CASTNQARKGYTF.

The sample holds one count of this clone. This CDR3 is CASSQVLRAQGNQPQHF. CDR3 sequence (DNA): TGCGCCAGCAGCCAAGTGCTCAGGGCTCAGGGCAATCAGCCCCAGCATTTT. The chain carries TRBV4-1 and TRBJ1-5; tentative D call: TRBD1 (5 bases). CDR3 length: 17 amino acids. The germline CDR1 and CDR2 sequences are MGHRA and YSYEKL. Trimming removed 1 base from V and 2 bases from J, with 15 bases in between.

The count of this clone is one. The chain combines TRBV12-3 or TRBV12-4 with TRBJ2-1, with D perhaps TRBD2 (7 bases). The V end lost 6 bases, the J end lost 9 bases, and 12 bases lay between the germline ends. This CDR3 is 12 amino acids long. CDR3 in amino acids: CASSTRGGEQFF. The CDR3 coding sequence is TGTGCCAGCAGCACTAGGGGGGGTGAGCAGTTCTTC.

This sequence joins TRBV5-1 and TRBJ1-6; D unclear. CDR3 length: 15 residues. Germline CDR1 reads SGHRS; CDR2 reads YFSETQ. Trimming left V 1 base short and J 4 bases short, with 9 bases between. The CDR3 DNA follows: TGCGCCAGCAGCTTGTCTGGAAATTATAATTCACCCCTCCACTTT. Translated: CASSLSGNYNSPLHF.

This chain connects TRBV6-5 to TRBJ2-7, with 9 nucleotides matching TRBD1. Germline CDR1 reads MNHEY; CDR2 reads SVGAGI. This CDR3 contains 14 residues. V was clipped by 6 bases and J by 3 bases; unmatched bases: 6. CDR3 DNA: TGTGCCAGCAGCCCGGGACAGGGATACTACGAGCAGTACTTC. It specifies CASSPGQGYYEQYF.

The V gene is TRBV24-1, the J gene TRBJ2-7; no reliable D call. Germline CDR1 is KGHDR and CDR2 is SFDVKD. This CDR3 contains 14 residues. V lost 5 bases and J 2 bases, leaving 12 bases between the germline ends. The CDR3, as DNA: TGTGCCACCAGTGGGCCCGCGGCCCCCTACGAGCAGTACTTC. It translates to CATSGPAAPYEQYF.

This clone has just one count. The genes are TRBV4-2 and TRBJ2-3, with 9 bases that match TRBD2. J was trimmed by 5 bases and V by 4 bases; bases with no gene match: 4. The CDR3 covers 14 residues. Looked up from germline, CDR1 is LGHNA and CDR2 is YNFKEQ. CDR3 region: CASSRGGAIDTQYF. The CDR3, as DNA: TGTGCCAGCAGCCGCGGGGGGGCGATAGATACGCAGTATTTT.

The V and J genes are TRBV18 and TRBJ2-1; 8 bases align to TRBD2. Trimming cost V 2 bases and J 10 bases; bases outside gene matches: 10. The CDR3 covers 15 residues. Germline V gene data show CDR1 as KGHSH and CDR2 as LQKENI. The CDR3 DNA sequence: TGTGCCAGCTCACCAAGCTCTAGCGGGCAGGAGGAGCAGTTCTTC. Translating gives CASSPSSSGQEEQFF.

The V gene is TRBV28, the J gene TRBJ2-7; a weak D match, TRBD1 (5 bases). Germline CDR1 MDHEN, CDR2 SYDVKM. Trimming stripped 11 bases from V and 2 bases from J, with 16 bases between. This CDR3 has 13 amino acids. The CDR3 reads CASSDSQTYEQYF. In DNA form, the CDR3 reads TGTGCCTCTTCTGACAGTCAAACCTACGAGCAGTACTTC.

This rearrangement joins TRBV27 to TRBJ2-3, with 10 bases lining up with TRBD2. Trimming took 5 bases from V and 2 from J; bases not matched to a gene: 13. Germline V CDR1 and CDR2: MNHEY, SMNVEV (reference sequence). CDR3 length: 18 residues. In nucleotides, the CDR3 is TGTGCCAGCAGTCGCCCATCCTTCAGCGGGGGGGTCACAGATACGCAGTATTTT. It translates to CASSRPSFSGGVTDTQYF.

The chain recombines TRBV30 with TRBJ2-6; tentative D call: TRBD1 (6 bases). V gave up 8 bases and J gave up 2 bases, with 16 bases separating them. CDR1 is GTSNPN, CDR2 SVGIG, per germline (reference sequence). The CDR3 loop spans 15 amino acids. In DNA form, the CDR3 reads TGTGCCCGCAACAGGGTGTCAGCTGGGGCCAACGTCCTGACTTTC. Translated, it gives CARNRVSAGANVLTF.

The rearrangement links TRBV4-1 to TRBJ2-7; 11 positions agree with TRBD1. In germline, CDR1 is MGHRA, CDR2 YSYEKL. V dropped 2 bases and J dropped 3; count of bases not matched to a gene: 6. CDR3 size: 16 residues. CDR3 DNA: TGCGCCAGCAGCCAAAACGGACAGGGGGCTGTCTACGAGCAGTACTTC. Protein product: CASSQNGQGAVYEQYF.

The J gene is TRBJ2-1, the V gene TRBV7-9, with TRBD2 matching over 12 bases. Germline CDR1 SEHNR, CDR2 FQNEAQ (reference sequence). Trimming cost V 5 bases and J 15 bases; bases outside gene matches: 8. The CDR3 contains 13 residues. Written as DNA, the CDR3 is TGTGCCAGCAGCACTAGCGGGGGGAAAAGGTTGTTCTTC. Translation gives CASSTSGGKRLFF. Looking up the rest from reference TRBV7-9 and TRBJ2-1 gives the full variable domain: DTGVSQNPRHKITKRGQNVTFRCDPISEHNRLYWYRQTLGQGPEFLTYFQNEAQLEKSRLLSDRFSAERPKGSFSTLEIQRTEQGDSAMYLCASSTSGGKRLFFGPGTRLTVL.

This sequence joins TRBV5-1 and TRBJ1-1; D is ambiguous. CDR1 is SGHRS, CDR2 YFSETQ, per germline. The germline V and J ends were trimmed by 0 bases and 3 bases, with 15 bases remaining between them. The CDR3 spans 16 residues. The CDR3 DNA follows: TGCGCCAGCAGCTTGGTCCCCTCCGACGGGTACACTGAAGCTTTCTTT. Encoded protein: CASSLVPSDGYTEAFF. Full variable domain (remainder filled in from reference TRBV5-1 and TRBJ1-1): KAGVTQTPRYLIKTRGQQVTLSCSPISGHRSVSWYQQTPGQGLQFLFEYFSETQRNKGNFPGRFSGRQFSNSRSEMNVSTLELGDSALYLCASSLVPSDGYTEAFFGQGTRLTVV.

The table lists this clone with a count of one. The chain is built from TRBV28 and TRBJ1-3; D gene unclear. Trimming took 10 bases from V and 0 from J, leaving 10 bases between them. CDR1 and CDR2 (germline): MDHEN, SYDVKM. There are 13 residues in the CDR3. The CDR3 DNA is TGTGCCACCTTGACAAGCTCTGGAAACACCATATATTTT. Protein product: CATLTSSGNTIYF.

The V gene is TRBV19, the J gene TRBJ2-7; 9 bases agree with TRBD1. Germline CDR1 is LNHDA and CDR2 is SQIVND (reference sequence). Trimming removed 4 bases from V and 2 bases from J; junction bases left unmatched: 3. This CDR3 spans 14 amino acids. Here the CDR3 DNA reads TGTGCCAGTAGTACCGGACAGGGGACCTACGAGCAGTACTTC. Translation: CASSTGQGTYEQYF.

The V and J genes are TRBV4-1 and TRBJ1-4; 10 nucleotides match TRBD1. The trim removed 4 bases at V and 7 bases at J, leaving 3 bases unmatched. Germline CDR1 MGHRA, CDR2 YSYEKL. CDR3 size: 14 residues. The CDR3 nucleotides read TGCGCCAGCAGCCCCCGGGACAGGGGTGAAAAACTGTTTTTT. Translation gives CASSPRDRGEKLFF.

This chain links TRBV6-5 with TRBJ2-1; no definite D call. Looked up from germline, CDR1 is MNHEY and CDR2 is SVGAGI. The CDR3 totals 12 residues. V lost 6 bases, J lost 14 bases, and 17 bases lay in between. For the CDR3, the DNA is TGTGCCAGCAGCCGAGACCGTCTCGAGGAGTTCTTC. Protein sequence: CASSRDRLEEFF.